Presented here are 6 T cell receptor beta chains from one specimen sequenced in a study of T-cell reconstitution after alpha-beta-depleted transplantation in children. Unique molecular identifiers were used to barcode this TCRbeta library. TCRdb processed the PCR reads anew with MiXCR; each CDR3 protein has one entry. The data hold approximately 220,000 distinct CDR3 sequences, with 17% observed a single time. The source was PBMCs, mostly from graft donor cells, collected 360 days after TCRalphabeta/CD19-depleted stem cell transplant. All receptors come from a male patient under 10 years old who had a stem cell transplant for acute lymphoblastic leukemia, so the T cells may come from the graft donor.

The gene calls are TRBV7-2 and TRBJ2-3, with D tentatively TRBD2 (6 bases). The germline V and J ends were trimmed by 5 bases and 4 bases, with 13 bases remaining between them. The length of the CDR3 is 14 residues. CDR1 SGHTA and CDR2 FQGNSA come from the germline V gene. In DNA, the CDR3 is TGTGCCAGCAGCCACGTCGGGGAGGCAGATACGCAGTATTTT. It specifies CASSHVGEADTQYF.

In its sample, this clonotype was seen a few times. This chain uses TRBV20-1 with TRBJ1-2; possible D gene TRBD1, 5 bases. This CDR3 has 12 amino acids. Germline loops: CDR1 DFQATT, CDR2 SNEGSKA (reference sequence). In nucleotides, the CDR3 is TGCATAGGGGAAGGAGCTATCTATGGCTACACCTTC. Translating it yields CIGEGAIYGYTF.

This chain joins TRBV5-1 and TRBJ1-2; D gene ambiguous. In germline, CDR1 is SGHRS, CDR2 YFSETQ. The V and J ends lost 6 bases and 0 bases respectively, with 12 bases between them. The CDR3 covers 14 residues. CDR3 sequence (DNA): TGCGCCAGCAAGAGGCCCGATCCTAACTATGGCTACACCTTC. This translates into CASKRPDPNYGYTF.

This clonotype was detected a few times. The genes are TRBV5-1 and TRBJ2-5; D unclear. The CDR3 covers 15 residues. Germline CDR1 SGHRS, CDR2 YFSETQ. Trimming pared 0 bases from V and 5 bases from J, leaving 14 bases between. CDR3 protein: CASSLGSSLGETQYF. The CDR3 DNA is TGCGCCAGCAGCTTGGGATCCTCTTTAGGGGAGACCCAGTACTTC.

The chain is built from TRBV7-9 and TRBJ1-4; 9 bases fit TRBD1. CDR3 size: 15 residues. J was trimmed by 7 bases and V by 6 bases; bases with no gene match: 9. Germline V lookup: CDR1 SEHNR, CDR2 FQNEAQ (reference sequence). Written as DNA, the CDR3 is TGTGCCAGCAGATTCACAGGGGGCGCGGGTGAAAAACTGTTTTTT. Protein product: CASRFTGGAGEKLFF.

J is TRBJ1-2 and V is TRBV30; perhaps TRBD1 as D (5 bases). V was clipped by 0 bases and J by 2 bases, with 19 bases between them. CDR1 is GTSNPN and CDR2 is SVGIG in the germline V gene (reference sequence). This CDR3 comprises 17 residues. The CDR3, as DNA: TGTGCCTGGAGTGTACGACAGTATAGGTCCCTGAACTATGGCTACACCTTC. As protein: CAWSVRQYRSLNYGYTF. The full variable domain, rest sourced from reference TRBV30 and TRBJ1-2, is SQTIHQWPATLVQPVGSPLSLECTVEGTSNPNLYWYRQAAGRGLQLLFYSVGIGQISSEVPQNLSASRPQDRQFILSSKKLLLSDSGFYLCAWSVRQYRSLNYGYTFGSGTRLTVV.